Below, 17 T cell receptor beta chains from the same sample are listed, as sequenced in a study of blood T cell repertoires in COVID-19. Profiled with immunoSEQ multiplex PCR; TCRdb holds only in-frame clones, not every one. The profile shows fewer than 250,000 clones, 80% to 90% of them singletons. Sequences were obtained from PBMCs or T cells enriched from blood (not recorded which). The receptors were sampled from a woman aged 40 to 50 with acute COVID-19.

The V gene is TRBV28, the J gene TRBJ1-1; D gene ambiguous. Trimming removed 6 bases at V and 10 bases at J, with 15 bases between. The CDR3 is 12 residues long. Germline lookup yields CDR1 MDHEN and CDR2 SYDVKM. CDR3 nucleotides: TGTGCCAGCAGGACTCCTCTCATTTCAGCTTTCTTT. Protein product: CASRTPLISAFF.

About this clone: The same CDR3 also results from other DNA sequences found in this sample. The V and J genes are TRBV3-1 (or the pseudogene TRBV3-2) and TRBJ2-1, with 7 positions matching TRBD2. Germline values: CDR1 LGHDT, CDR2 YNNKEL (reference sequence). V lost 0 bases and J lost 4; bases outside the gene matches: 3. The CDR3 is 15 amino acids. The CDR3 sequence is CASSQDRAGYNEQFF. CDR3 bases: TGTGCCAGCAGCCAAGATAGAGCGGGATACAATGAGCAGTTCTTC.

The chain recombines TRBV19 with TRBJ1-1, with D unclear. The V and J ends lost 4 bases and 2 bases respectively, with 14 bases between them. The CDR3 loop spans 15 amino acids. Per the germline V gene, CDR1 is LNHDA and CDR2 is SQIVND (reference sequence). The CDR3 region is CASSRGSGGNTEAFF. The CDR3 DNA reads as TGTGCCAGTAGTAGGGGATCCGGAGGAAACACTGAAGCTTTCTTT.

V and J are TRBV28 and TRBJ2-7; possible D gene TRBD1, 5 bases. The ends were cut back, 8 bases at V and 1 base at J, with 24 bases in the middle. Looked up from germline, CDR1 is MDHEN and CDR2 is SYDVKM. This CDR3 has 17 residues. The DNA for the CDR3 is TGTGCCAGCTTTCCGCCTATACAGGCAGTTCGATCCTACGAGCAGTACTTC. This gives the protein CASFPPIQAVRSYEQYF.

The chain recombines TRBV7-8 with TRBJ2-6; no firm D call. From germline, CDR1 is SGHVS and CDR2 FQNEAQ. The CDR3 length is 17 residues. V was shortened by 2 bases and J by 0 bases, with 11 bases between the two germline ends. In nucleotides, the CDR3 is TGTGCCAGCAGCTTACCGGAGAGCTACTCTGGGGCCAACGTCCTGACTTTC. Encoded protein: CASSLPESYSGANVLTF.

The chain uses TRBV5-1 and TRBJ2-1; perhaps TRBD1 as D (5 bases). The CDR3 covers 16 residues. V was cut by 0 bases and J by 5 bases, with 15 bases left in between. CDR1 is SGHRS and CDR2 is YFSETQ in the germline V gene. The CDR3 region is CASSLESRARDNEQFF. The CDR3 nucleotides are TGCGCCAGCAGCTTGGAGTCCAGGGCAAGGGACAATGAGCAGTTCTTC.

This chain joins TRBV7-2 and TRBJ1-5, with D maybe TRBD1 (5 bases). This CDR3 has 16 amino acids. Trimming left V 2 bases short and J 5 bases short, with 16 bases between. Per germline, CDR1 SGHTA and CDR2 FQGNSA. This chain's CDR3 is CASSLPTWGGDQPQHF. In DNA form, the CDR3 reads TGTGCCAGCAGCTTACCCACGTGGGGGGGGGATCAGCCCCAGCATTTT.

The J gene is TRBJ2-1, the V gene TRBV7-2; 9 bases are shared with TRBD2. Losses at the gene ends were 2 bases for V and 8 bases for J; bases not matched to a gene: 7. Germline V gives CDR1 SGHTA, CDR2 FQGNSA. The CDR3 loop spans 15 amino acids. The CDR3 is CASSLSQREADEQFF. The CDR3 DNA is TGTGCCAGCAGCTTATCGCAGCGGGAGGCTGATGAGCAGTTCTTC.

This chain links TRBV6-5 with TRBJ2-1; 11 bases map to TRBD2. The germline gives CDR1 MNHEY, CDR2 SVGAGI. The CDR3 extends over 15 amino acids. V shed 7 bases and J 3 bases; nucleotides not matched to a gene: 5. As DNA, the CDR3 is TGTGCCAGCAAACCGGGACTAGCGGTCTACAATGAGCAGTTCTTC. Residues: CASKPGLAVYNEQFF.

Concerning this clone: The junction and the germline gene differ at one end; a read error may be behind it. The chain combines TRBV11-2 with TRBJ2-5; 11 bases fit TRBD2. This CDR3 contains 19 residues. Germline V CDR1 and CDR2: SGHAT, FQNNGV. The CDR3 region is CASSLFLRTSGSSEEAQYF. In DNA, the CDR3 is TGTGCCAGCAGCTTATTCCTGCGCACTAGCGGGAGTAGTGAAGAGGCCCAGTACTTC.

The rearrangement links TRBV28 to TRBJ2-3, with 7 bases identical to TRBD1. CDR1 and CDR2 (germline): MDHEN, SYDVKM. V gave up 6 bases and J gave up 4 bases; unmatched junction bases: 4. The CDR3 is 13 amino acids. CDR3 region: CASRTGNPDTQYF. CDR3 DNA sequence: TGTGCCAGCAGGACAGGGAACCCAGATACGCAGTATTTT.

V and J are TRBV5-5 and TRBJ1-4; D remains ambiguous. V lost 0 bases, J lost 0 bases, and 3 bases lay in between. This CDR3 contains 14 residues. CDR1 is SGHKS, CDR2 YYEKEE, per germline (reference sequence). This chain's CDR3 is CASSLAATNEKLFF. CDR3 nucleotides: TGTGCCAGCAGCTTGGCGGCAACTAATGAAAAACTGTTTTTT.

The DNA of the CDR3 is TGTGCCAGCAGCTCGTGGAGGGCAATATACAATGAGCAGTTCTTC. It yields the protein CASSSWRAIYNEQFF. This chain links TRBV7-9 with TRBJ2-1, with D tentatively TRBD2 (6 bases). The V gene's germline CDR1 is SEHNR and CDR2 FQNEAQ (reference sequence). CDR3 length: 15 amino acids. Between the trimmed V and J ends, which lost 4 bases and 4 bases, there was a span of 14 bases.

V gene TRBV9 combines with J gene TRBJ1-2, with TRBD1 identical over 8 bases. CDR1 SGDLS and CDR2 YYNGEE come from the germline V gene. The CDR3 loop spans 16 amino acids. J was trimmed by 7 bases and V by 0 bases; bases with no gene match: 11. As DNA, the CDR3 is TGTGCCAGCAGCGTAGAGGGACAGGCTTCTAGTCTTGGCTACACCTTC. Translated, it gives CASSVEGQASSLGYTF.

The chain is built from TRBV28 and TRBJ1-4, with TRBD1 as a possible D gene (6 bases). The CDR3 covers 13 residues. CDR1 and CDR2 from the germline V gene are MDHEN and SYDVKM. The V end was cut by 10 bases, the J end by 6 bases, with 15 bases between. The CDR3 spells CANSGGRDEKLFF. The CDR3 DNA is TGTGCCAACTCCGGGGGGCGCGATGAAAAACTGTTTTTT. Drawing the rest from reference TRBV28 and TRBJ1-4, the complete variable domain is DVKVTQSSRYLVKRTGEKVFLECVQDMDHENMFWYRQDPGLGLRLIYFSYDVKMKEKGDIPEGYSVSREKKERFSLILESASTNQTSMYLCANSGGRDEKLFFGSGTQLSVL.

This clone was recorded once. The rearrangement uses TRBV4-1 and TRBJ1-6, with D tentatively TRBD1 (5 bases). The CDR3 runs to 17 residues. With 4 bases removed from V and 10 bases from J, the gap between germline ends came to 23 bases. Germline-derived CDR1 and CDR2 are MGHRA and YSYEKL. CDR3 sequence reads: CASSLHLRGGMLSPLHF. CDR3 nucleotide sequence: TGCGCCAGCAGCCTGCACCTTCGGGGGGGAATGTTATCACCCCTCCACTTT.

Here the CDR3 DNA reads TGTGCCAGCAGCCGCCCTAGCGGGCCATACTACAATGAGCAGTTCTTC. It encodes CASSRPSGPYYNEQFF. V is TRBV5-4 and J is TRBJ2-1, with 8 bases matching TRBD2. The CDR3 runs 16 residues. Looked up from germline, CDR1 is SGHNT and CDR2 is YYREEE (reference sequence). The V gene end was trimmed by 4 bases and the J gene end by 3 bases; junction bases not matched to a gene: 9.